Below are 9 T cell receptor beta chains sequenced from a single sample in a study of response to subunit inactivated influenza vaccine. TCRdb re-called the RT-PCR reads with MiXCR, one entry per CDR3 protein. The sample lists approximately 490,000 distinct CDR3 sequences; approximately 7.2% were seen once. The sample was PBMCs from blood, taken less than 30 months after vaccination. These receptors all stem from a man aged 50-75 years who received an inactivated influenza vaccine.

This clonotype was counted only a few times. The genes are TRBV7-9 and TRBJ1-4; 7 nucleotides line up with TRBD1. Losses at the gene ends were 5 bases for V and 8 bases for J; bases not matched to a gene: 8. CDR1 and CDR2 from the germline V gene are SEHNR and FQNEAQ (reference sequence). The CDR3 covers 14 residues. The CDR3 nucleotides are TGTGCCAGCAGCCGGGACAGCGGAGTGGAAAAACTGTTTTTT. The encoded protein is CASSRDSGVEKLFF. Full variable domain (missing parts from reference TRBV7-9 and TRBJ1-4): DTGVSQNPRHKITKRGQNVTFRCDPISEHNRLYWYRQTLGQGPEFLTYFQNEAQLEKSRLLSDRFSAERPKGSFSTLEIQRTEQGDSAMYLCASSRDSGVEKLFFGSGTQLSVL.

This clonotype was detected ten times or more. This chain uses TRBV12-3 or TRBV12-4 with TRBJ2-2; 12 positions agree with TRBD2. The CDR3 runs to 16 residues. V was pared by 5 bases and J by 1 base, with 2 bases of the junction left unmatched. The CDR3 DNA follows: TGTGCCAGCAGTCCGGGACTAGCGGGGAACACCGGGGAGCTGTTTTTT. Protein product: CASSPGLAGNTGELFF.

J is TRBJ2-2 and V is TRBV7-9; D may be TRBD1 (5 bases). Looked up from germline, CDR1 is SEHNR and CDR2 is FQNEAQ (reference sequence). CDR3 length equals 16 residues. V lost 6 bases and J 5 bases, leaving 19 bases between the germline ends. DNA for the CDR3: TGTGCCAGCAGGTGGGGCCCCAGGAATCAGACCGGGGAGCTGTTTTTT. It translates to CASRWGPRNQTGELFF.

The CDR3 reads CSVGFGSGFYEQYF. The DNA of the CDR3 is TGCAGCGTTGGCTTTGGTAGCGGGTTCTACGAGCAGTACTTC. The chain uses TRBV29-1 and TRBJ2-7, with 7 bases lining up with TRBD2. CDR3 length: 14 residues. The germline V gene has CDR1 SQVTM and CDR2 ANQGSEA. V lost 4 bases, J lost 3 bases, and 9 bases stayed unmatched.

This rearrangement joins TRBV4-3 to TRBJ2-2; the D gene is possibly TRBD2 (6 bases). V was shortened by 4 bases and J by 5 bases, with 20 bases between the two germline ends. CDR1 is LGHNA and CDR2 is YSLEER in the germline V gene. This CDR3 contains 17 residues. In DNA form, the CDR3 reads TGCGCCAGCAGCCCATTCTGGGGTAGCGCGGGAACCGGGGAGCTGTTTTTT. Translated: CASSPFWGSAGTGELFF.

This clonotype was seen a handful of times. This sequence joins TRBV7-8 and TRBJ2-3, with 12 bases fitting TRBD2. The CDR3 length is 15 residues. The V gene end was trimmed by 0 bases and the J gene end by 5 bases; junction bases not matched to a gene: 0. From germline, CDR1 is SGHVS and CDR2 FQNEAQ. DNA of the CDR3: TGTGCCAGCAGCTTAGCGACTAGCGGGAGAGATACGCAGTATTTT. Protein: CASSLATSGRDTQYF.

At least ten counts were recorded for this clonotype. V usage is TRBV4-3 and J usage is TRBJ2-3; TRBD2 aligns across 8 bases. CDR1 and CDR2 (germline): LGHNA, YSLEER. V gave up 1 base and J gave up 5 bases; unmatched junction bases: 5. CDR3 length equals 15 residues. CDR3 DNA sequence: TGCGCCAGCAGCCAAGTAGCGGGACCTGGAGATACGCAGTATTTT. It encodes CASSQVAGPGDTQYF.

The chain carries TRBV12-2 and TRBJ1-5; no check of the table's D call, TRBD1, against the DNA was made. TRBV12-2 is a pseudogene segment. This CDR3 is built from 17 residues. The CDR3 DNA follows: TGTGCAAGTCGACCTGACAGGGGGGTTTCTCGCAATCAGCCCCAGCATTTT. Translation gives CASRPDRGVSRNQPQHF.

In nucleotides, the CDR3 is TGTGCCAGCAGCTTGGCCGACAAGAAAACTAACTATGGCTACACCTTC. Its protein product is CASSLADKKTNYGYTF. The chain links TRBV5-6 to TRBJ1-2; D is unresolved. V lost 0 bases to trimming and J lost 0 bases, with 12 bases between them. Germline V gives CDR1 SGHDT, CDR2 YYEEEE. The CDR3 runs 16 residues.